This TCR beta chain was sequenced during a study of a mutant IDH1 vaccine in newly diagnosed glioma (dated by TCRdb to the early 2020s). For context, the study as a whole: Vaccination began 4-6 weeks after radiotherapy alone, or alongside temozolomide cycles in the chemotherapy-containing groups. Peripheral blood was collected at six visits: V03 (baseline), V05, V07, V10, V12 and V13. Of the roughly 30 treated patients, approximately 62% were male and approximately 38% were female, and a mean age of approximately 40 years was recorded. Before enrollment, most patients had been given radiochemotherapy with temozolomide as standard therapy, while the rest had received either radiotherapy alone or temozolomide alone. For exploratory analyses, about two dozen treated patients had longitudinal TCRB deep sequencing done wherever samples were available. The week-35 safety follow-up was designated visit V12, and the week-47 end of study was designated visit V13.

The library was made by the immunoSEQ multiplex PCR assay. Rearranged TCR beta chain sequences were amplified using the hsTCRB Kit according to the manufacturer's protocol. TCRB libraries were sequenced on an Illumina MiSeq. The published analysis was carried out like this. The kit vendor's proprietary platform handled demultiplexing, trimming and gene mapping. The clones in this table, taken by TCRdb from immuneACCESS, are in-frame only. Not every clone is retained; where verified, under half of the shortfall comes from an unresolved V gene, and the cause of the rest is unknown. V, J and clone size are taken as reported in that table, and D and trimming were inferred from the DNA itself. The sample records 40,000 to 50,000 clones, 65% to 90% of which are singletons. 15% to 20% of the sample rests with the top ten. Summary of the overall study and its limitations: Pseudoprogression appeared unrelated to alterations in the top peripheral T cell clonotypes detected by TCRB sequencing. The authors stated that sample limitations prevented analyses of patient blood samples from being reproduced. Selection of PBMC samples for TCRB deep sequencing was based on availability. Immune responses induced by the vaccine were seen in around 93% of patients across multiple MHC alleles.

Comment on this clone: Which antigen it targets is not known. No qualities accompany the bases; no much larger clone lies one base away.

The sample's time point label, in plain terms: week 47, end of study. Every vaccine dose consisted of 300 ug of a 20-mer mutant IDH1 peptide in Montanide, administered subcutaneously together with topical imiquimod. Eight vaccinations were administered to patients in weeks 1, 3, 5, 7, 11, 15, 19 and 23, corresponding to visits V03 through V10. Newly diagnosed WHO grade 3 or 4 IDH1-mutant astrocytomas showing loss of nuclear ATRX were present in the donors. The samples were drawn from NOA16, a multicentre, single-arm, open-label phase I trial in Germany that tested a mutant IDH1 peptide vaccine in humans for the first time. The DNeasy Blood and Tissue Kit was used to extract genomic DNA from EDTA blood for TCRB sequencing. This receptor was taken from a man between 18 and 35 years old with glioma. Some clones in this sample may be carry-over from other donors' samples. The material sequenced was PBMCs, taken from a glioma patient whose treatment included an IDH1 peptide vaccine.

The DNA is as follows: TGCGCCAGCAGCTTGGCACGGACCCAGAACTATGGCTACACCTTC. Translation gives CASSLARTQNYGYTF. Recombination linked TRBV5-1 to TRBJ1-2; no confident D gene assignment can be made. Trimming takes 0 bases from V and 2 bases from J, and the germline ends sit 11 bases apart. The CDR3 measures 15 amino acids from cysteine to phenylalanine. The entry retains the CDR3 DNA only, 45 bases that are in frame from base 1. CDR1 SGHRS and CDR2 YFSETQ were looked up in the germline V gene. The CDR3, completed at both ends by the reference TRBV5-1 and TRBJ1-2 genes, gives the full variable domain KAGVTQTPRYLIKTRGQQVTLSCSPISGHRSVSWYQQTPGQGLQFLFEYFSETQRNKGNFPGRFSGRQFSNSRSEMNVSTLELGDSALYLCASSLARTQNYGYTFGSGTRLTVV.